This T cell receptor (beta chain) was captured by sequencing in a study of identical twins. Study-wide findings and caveats: The analysis was cross-sectional rather than longitudinal within donors.

A universal primer site was added by template switching, and unique molecular identifiers were carried by the cDNA. TCRdb independently ran MiXCR on the 5' RACE reads; one entry per CDR3 protein. The sample holds 750,000 to 950,000 distinct CDR3 sequences; approximately 13% are singletons and the top ten take around 1.6%. Comments on this clonotype: Its matching antigen is unknown.

Trimming stripped 3 bases from V and 6 bases from J, with 9 bases between. The CDR3 runs 13 residues. Germline V lookup: CDR1 LNHDA, CDR2 SQIVND (reference sequence). A further study also used this sample, focusing on yellow fever vaccine responses in identical twins.

The clonotype was recovered from a woman under 30 in good health. The sequenced sample consisted of PBMCs. The genes are TRBV19 and TRBJ2-1; no clear D. CDR3: CASSITVGNEQFF. For the CDR3, the DNA is TGTGCCAGTAGTATTACCGTCGGCAATGAGCAGTTCTTC.